This passage covers 32 T cell receptor beta chains from one sample sequenced in a study of shared clonotypes between healthy human individuals (dated by TCRdb to 2018 to 2020). Library generation was performed with the immunoSEQ multiplex PCR assay. The immuneACCESS repertoire file appears here via TCRdb, limited to in-frame rearrangements. These files lack a portion of the clones; in checked studies, under half of the deficit traces to unresolved V genes, and the cause of the others is not known. This sample is represented by 850,000 to 1,100,000 clones; roughly 77% of them were singletons. 0.89% of the sample is in the top ten clones. The sample comprised memory CD4+ T cells from PBMCs. The sample's cell subset or site label, decoded: CD45RA-negative fraction. These receptors were collected from a man aged 18-30 years in good health. Some clones in this sample may be carry-over from other donors' samples.

A single count supports this clone. The chain joins TRBV28 to TRBJ2-7; D may correspond to TRBD1 or TRBD2 (6 bases each). Trimming cost V 6 bases and J 3 bases, with 18 bases left between them. Germline CDR1 reads MDHEN; CDR2 reads SYDVKM. The CDR3 runs 15 residues. CDR3 bases: TGTGCCAGCAGGCGCCTTATAGGGGGGCACTACGAGCAGTACTTC. Amino acids: CASRRLIGGHYEQYF.

The chain has TRBV6-6 and TRBJ1-1; D is possibly TRBD1 (5 bases). From germline, CDR1 is MNHNY and CDR2 SVGAGI (reference sequence). V lost 2 bases and J lost 0, with 10 bases in between. The CDR3 totals 15 residues. The CDR3 loop is CASSYQGTVNTEAFF. The CDR3 DNA reads TGTGCCAGCAGTTACCAAGGGACGGTGAACACTGAAGCTTTCTTT.

The V gene is TRBV11-3, the J gene TRBJ2-2; D unresolved. The germline V gene has CDR1 SGHNT and CDR2 YENEEA. V was cut by 0 bases and J by 0 bases, with 11 bases left in between. The CDR3 loop spans 17 amino acids. The CDR3 coding sequence is TGTGCCAGCAGCTTAGATCAGTTACACACGAACACCGGGGAGCTGTTTTTT. This sequence encodes CASSLDQLHTNTGELFF.

The rearrangement joins TRBV7-9 to TRBJ2-1; unclear D gene. CDR3 length: 16 amino acids. The V gene's germline CDR1 is SEHNR and CDR2 FQNEAQ (reference sequence). With 6 bases removed from V and 0 bases from J, the gap between germline ends came to 15 bases. CDR3 in amino acids: CASRALGGYSYNEQFF. In DNA, the CDR3 is TGTGCCAGCAGGGCACTCGGCGGCTACTCCTACAATGAGCAGTTCTTC.

As concerns this clone: This sample includes further DNA sequences coding for the same CDR3. The chain links TRBV5-4 to TRBJ2-7; 11 nucleotides agree with TRBD2. This CDR3 region has 15 residues. The germline V gene has CDR1 SGHNT and CDR2 YYREEE (reference sequence). V shed 4 bases and J 0 bases; nucleotides not matched to a gene: 3. CDR3 in DNA: TGTGCCAGCAGCGCCGGGACTAGCGGCTCCTACGAGCAGTACTTC. It encodes CASSAGTSGSYEQYF.

Worth noting for this clone: At the DNA level, this CDR3 is encoded by other sequences in the same sample as well. In nucleotides, the CDR3 is TGCGCCAGCAGCGGGGGGACAGGGAATGAAAAACTGTTTTTT. As protein: CASSGGTGNEKLFF. The chain uses TRBV5-1 and TRBJ1-4; 9 bases are a match to TRBD1. The ends lost 4 bases at V and 5 bases at J; junction bases unmatched: 3. The CDR3 consists of 14 residues. The V gene's germline CDR1 is SGHRS and CDR2 YFSETQ.

Notes on this clone: The same CDR3 also results from other DNA sequences found in this sample. The chain joins TRBV7-9 to TRBJ2-3; the D gene is possibly TRBD1 (6 bases). Germline CDR1 is SEHNR and CDR2 is FQNEAQ (reference sequence). V lost 1 base to trimming and J lost 3 bases, with 8 bases between them. This CDR3 is 14 amino acids long. For the CDR3, the DNA is TGTGCCAGCAGCTTAGGGACAGCTACAGATACGCAGTATTTT. Translation: CASSLGTATDTQYF.

The CDR3 DNA follows: TGTGCCAGCAGCGCAACTAGCGGCCAATACAATGAGCAGTTCTTC. Translation gives CASSATSGQYNEQFF. This chain uses TRBV9 with TRBJ2-1; TRBD2 aligns across 8 bases. V dropped 3 bases and J dropped 4; count of bases not matched to a gene: 6. The length of the CDR3 is 15 residues. Germline CDR1 reads SGDLS; CDR2 reads YYNGEE.

Here the CDR3 DNA reads TGTGCCAGCAGCTCCCTCCGCGGATCAAATGAGCAGTTCTTC. It codes for CASSSLRGSNEQFF. The gene calls are TRBV7-3 and TRBJ2-1, with unresolved D. V gave up 4 bases and J gave up 7 bases, with 14 bases separating them. The CDR3 runs to 14 residues. Germline V lookup: CDR1 SGHTA, CDR2 FQGTGA.

The chain uses TRBV7-3 and TRBJ2-5, with TRBD1 identical over 7 bases. Looked up from germline, CDR1 is SGHTA and CDR2 is FQGTGA. The CDR3 is made up of 13 amino acids. The V and J ends lost 5 bases and 5 bases, in that order; junction bases with no gene match: 5. CDR3 nucleotide sequence: TGTGCCAGCAGCACAGGGGTTGGGGAGACCCAGTACTTC. This encodes CASSTGVGETQYF.

J is TRBJ2-7 and V is TRBV28; D is perhaps TRBD2 (5 bases). The CDR3 extends over 14 amino acids. Trimming took off 4 bases at V and 6 bases at J, with 16 bases between the two ends. Germline loops: CDR1 MDHEN, CDR2 SYDVKM. This CDR3 reads CASSSSSLGSEQYF. The DNA of the CDR3 is TGTGCCAGCAGTTCAAGTAGTTTGGGGAGCGAGCAGTACTTC.

The chain carries TRBV11-2 and TRBJ2-1; 10 bases are shared with TRBD2. The CDR3 runs to 15 residues. V trimming: 5 bases; J trimming: 4 bases; junction bases outside the gene matches: 5. Germline values: CDR1 SGHAT, CDR2 FQNNGV. The CDR3 coding sequence is TGTGCCAGCAGCGCCCGGACTAGCGGTTACAATGAGCAGTTCTTC. Translating it yields CASSARTSGYNEQFF.

The genes are TRBV5-1 and TRBJ2-7; 8 nucleotides agree with TRBD1. The CDR3 loop spans 15 amino acids. Germline CDR1 is SGHRS and CDR2 is YFSETQ. Losses at the gene ends were 4 bases for V and 5 bases for J; bases not matched to a gene: 11. The CDR3 is CASSGGTGGGHEQYF. CDR3 DNA: TGCGCCAGCAGCGGCGGGACAGGTGGCGGGCACGAGCAGTACTTC.

This chain joins TRBV13 and TRBJ2-7, with D hard to call. The CDR3 loop spans 13 amino acids. Germline CDR1 is PRHDT and CDR2 is FYEKMQ (reference sequence). V was clipped by 0 bases and J by 0 bases, with 3 bases between them. The DNA of the CDR3 is TGTGCCAGCAGCTTAGGTGACTCCTACGAGCAGTACTTC. Its protein is CASSLGDSYEQYF. The full variable domain, rest sourced from reference TRBV13 and TRBJ2-7, is AAGVIQSPRHLIKEKRETATLKCYPIPRHDTVYWYQQGPGQDPQFLISFYEKMQSDKGSIPDRFSAQQFSDYHSELNMSSLELGDSALYFCASSLGDSYEQYFGPGTRLTVT.

The V gene is TRBV30, the J gene TRBJ2-1; D perhaps matches TRBD2 (6 bases). V was clipped by 0 bases and J by 9 bases, with 21 bases between them. Germline CDR1 reads GTSNPN; CDR2 reads SVGIG (reference sequence). The CDR3 is 16 amino acids. This chain's CDR3 is CAWSVGGRAPAAEQFF. CDR3 in DNA: TGTGCCTGGAGTGTCGGAGGGAGAGCTCCGGCGGCTGAGCAGTTCTTC.

The V and J genes are TRBV7-3 and TRBJ2-3; the match to TRBD2 covers 9 bases. The CDR3 totals 16 residues. CDR1 is SGHTA and CDR2 is FQGTGA in the germline V gene. V was pared by 2 bases and J by 3 bases, with 6 bases of the junction left unmatched. CDR3 nucleotide sequence: TGTGCCAGCAGCTTATATGGCGGGAGGGCAACAGATACGCAGTATTTT. Encoded protein: CASSLYGGRATDTQYF.

This chain links TRBV27 with TRBJ1-6; D is uncertain. This CDR3 spans 13 amino acids. Germline V gives CDR1 MNHEY, CDR2 SMNVEV (reference sequence). Deletions cut 4 bases from V and 5 bases from J, with 6 bases between. CDR3 nucleotides: TGTGCCAGCAGTTGGCGGAATAATTCACCCCTCCACTTT. It encodes CASSWRNNSPLHF.

The V call is TRBV6-5, the J call TRBJ1-5, with a tentative D call TRBD1 (5 bases). This CDR3 is built from 13 residues. V dropped 2 bases and J dropped 5 bases, with 7 bases sitting between them. Germline V gene lookup returns CDR1 MNHEY and CDR2 SVGAGI. CDR3 coding DNA: TGTGCCAGCAGTTACAGAGGGGATCAGCCCCAGCATTTT. Amino acids: CASSYRGDQPQHF.

This rearrangement joins TRBV5-1 to TRBJ2-7; possible D gene TRBD2, 5 bases. Germline CDR1 is SGHRS and CDR2 is YFSETQ. The V and J ends lost 2 bases and 7 bases respectively, with 13 bases between them. The CDR3 sequence is 13 residues long. This chain's CDR3 is CASSLEGPGEQYF. The CDR3 nucleotides are TGCGCCAGCAGCTTAGAAGGGCCGGGGGAGCAGTACTTC.

V is TRBV7-9 and J is TRBJ2-1; D is perhaps TRBD2 (5 bases). The CDR3 is made up of 16 amino acids. Per the germline V gene, CDR1 is SEHNR and CDR2 is FQNEAQ (reference sequence). V was clipped by 5 bases and J by 1 base, with 15 bases between them. The CDR3, as DNA: TGTGCCAGCAGCCCGGCGCTAGCCTCGTCCTACAATGAGCAGTTCTTC. It translates to CASSPALASSYNEQFF.

On this clone: This likely stems from a read error, as it lies one base from a far larger clone. The chain recombines TRBV6-6 with TRBJ1-1, with D maybe TRBD1 (6 bases). CDR3 length equals 14 residues. V was cut by 2 bases and J by 2 bases, with 9 bases left in between. The germline gives CDR1 MNHNY, CDR2 SVGAGI (reference sequence). In DNA form, the CDR3 reads TGTGCCAGCAGTTACGGGGACATAAACACTGAAGCTTTCTTT. This codes for CASSYGDINTEAFF.

In its sample, this clone was seen many times. This chain links TRBV2 with TRBJ1-2; unclear D gene. Per the germline V gene, CDR1 is SNHLY and CDR2 is FYNNEI. The CDR3 covers 14 residues. Trimming took off 0 bases at V and 4 bases at J, with 9 bases between the two ends. The CDR3 DNA follows: TGTGCCAGCAGTGAAGCAAGTCGGAGCTATGGCTACACCTTC. Translated: CASSEASRSYGYTF.

V gene TRBV10-3 combines with J gene TRBJ2-1, with 8 positions matching TRBD2. The CDR3 has 16 residues. CDR1 and CDR2 (germline): ENHRY, SYGVKD. Trimming removed 9 bases from V and 0 bases from J; junction bases left unmatched: 10. The CDR3 nucleotides read TGTGCCATTACTAGCACGACTAGCGCCTCCTACAATGAGCAGTTCTTC. It codes for CAITSTTSASYNEQFF.

The chain joins TRBV28 to TRBJ2-4, with D perhaps TRBD2 (5 bases). V lost 3 bases, J lost 8 bases, and 5 bases lay in between. The CDR3 contains 11 residues. Germline V gene data show CDR1 as MDHEN and CDR2 as SYDVKM. CDR3 nucleotide sequence: TGTGCCAGCAGTTTGGAGGACATTCAGTACTTC. This gives the protein CASSLEDIQYF.

The rearrangement uses TRBV7-2 and TRBJ1-5; 7 nucleotides line up with TRBD1. Losses at the gene ends were 4 bases for V and 0 bases for J; bases not matched to a gene: 6. Germline loops: CDR1 SGHTA, CDR2 FQGNSA. This CDR3 contains 16 residues. The CDR3 DNA reads as TGTGCCAGCAGCTCGTGGACAGGCCATAGCAATCAGCCCCAGCATTTT. Translation: CASSSWTGHSNQPQHF. The whole variable domain, remainder taken from reference TRBV7-2 and TRBJ1-5, is GAGVSQSPSNKVTEKGKDVELRCDPISGHTALYWYRQSLGQGLEFLIYFQGNSAPDKSGLPSDRFSAERTGGSVSTLTIQRTQQEDSAVYLCASSSWTGHSNQPQHFGDGTRLSIL.

This chain joins TRBV20-1 and TRBJ2-2; D call uncertain. V dropped 5 bases and J dropped 6 bases, with 7 bases sitting between them. The germline V gene encodes CDR1 DFQATT and CDR2 SNEGSKA (reference sequence). The CDR3 runs to 11 residues. This CDR3 is CSAQVAGELFF. The CDR3 DNA follows: TGCAGTGCTCAGGTTGCCGGGGAGCTGTTTTTT.

The chain has TRBV28 and TRBJ2-7; no clear D. V shed 6 bases and J shed 4 bases, with 16 bases lying between them. CDR1 is MDHEN, CDR2 SYDVKM, per germline. The CDR3 extends over 14 amino acids. CDR3 sequence: CASSKPNNAYEQYF. The DNA for the CDR3 is TGTGCCAGCAGCAAACCGAACAACGCTTACGAGCAGTACTTC.

This clone was seen a single time. The V call is TRBV7-6, the J call TRBJ2-1; the match to TRBD2 covers 13 bases. The length of the CDR3 is 18 residues. Germline CDR1 SGHVS, CDR2 FNYEAQ. With 2 bases clipped from V and 2 bases from J, the junction kept 6 bases outside the gene matches. The CDR3 protein is CASSLTSGRVGTYNEQFF. Written as DNA, the CDR3 is TGTGCCAGCAGCTTAACTAGCGGGAGGGTTGGGACCTACAATGAGCAGTTCTTC.

This chain joins TRBV10-3 and TRBJ2-2, with TRBD2 matching 13 bases. J gave up 0 bases and V 6 bases, and 10 bases lay outside the gene matches. The CDR3 runs to 19 residues. The germline V gene encodes CDR1 ENHRY and CDR2 SYGVKD. The CDR3 nucleotides are TGTGCCATCAGCGAACCCCCGGGACTAGCGGGGCCGAACACCGGGGAGCTGTTTTTT. Protein sequence: CAISEPPGLAGPNTGELFF.

This clone was seen a few times. V and J are TRBV28 and TRBJ2-4; no clear D gene. The length of the CDR3 is 13 residues. V was shortened by 8 bases and J by 8 bases, with 16 bases between the two germline ends. Germline V CDR1 and CDR2: MDHEN, SYDVKM. The CDR3 nucleotides are TGTGCCAGCCGGCTGGCTGGAACGGACATTCAGTACTTC. Residues: CASRLAGTDIQYF.

The table lists this clone with a count of one. The gene calls are TRBV5-1 and TRBJ2-7; the match to TRBD1 covers 8 bases. The CDR3 is 17 amino acids. With 0 bases clipped from V and 5 bases from J, the junction kept 13 bases outside the gene matches. Germline values: CDR1 SGHRS, CDR2 YFSETQ. This chain's CDR3 is CASSLEGVRAGGNEQYF. CDR3 DNA sequence: TGCGCCAGCAGCTTGGAGGGAGTAAGGGCAGGGGGCAACGAGCAGTACTTC. Together with reference TRBV5-1 and TRBJ2-7, the CDR3 gives the full variable domain: KAGVTQTPRYLIKTRGQQVTLSCSPISGHRSVSWYQQTPGQGLQFLFEYFSETQRNKGNFPGRFSGRQFSNSRSEMNVSTLELGDSALYLCASSLEGVRAGGNEQYFGPGTRLTVT.

The chain uses TRBV4-3 and TRBJ1-1, with unresolved D. This CDR3 is built from 15 residues. The germline V gene encodes CDR1 LGHNA and CDR2 YSLEER. V gave up 1 base and J gave up 3 bases, with 12 bases separating them. The CDR3 region is CASSQGVGRDTEAFF. CDR3 nucleotide sequence: TGCGCCAGCAGCCAAGGGGTAGGGCGGGACACTGAAGCTTTCTTT.